These 29 T cell receptor beta chains share one sample of origin, sequenced in a study of T cells expressing NK-cell markers. TCRdb derives one entry per CDR3 protein from the 5' RACE reads, leaving out DNA. The table lists 350,000 to 400,000 distinct CDR3 sequences. Sequencing input: blood T cells: a sorted CD56 or NKG2C T cell subset, CD4+ or CD8+ T cells, or bulk PBMC T cells (not recorded which). These receptors came from a woman in her 50s in good health.

This rearrangement joins TRBV5-1 to TRBJ1-1; without DNA, the TCRdb call of TRBD1 cannot be checked. Germline values: CDR1 SGHRS, CDR2 YFSETQ. The CDR3 extends over 15 amino acids. CDR3 sequence reads: CASSPGSQGNTEAFF. The full variable domain, with the rest looked up from reference TRBV5-1 and TRBJ1-1, is KAGVTQTPRYLIKTRGQQVTLSCSPISGHRSVSWYQQTPGQGLQFLFEYFSETQRNKGNFPGRFSGRQFSNSRSEMNVSTLELGDSALYLCASSPGSQGNTEAFFGQGTRLTVV.

This chain uses TRBV12-3 or TRBV12-4 with TRBJ2-7; the TCRdb call, TRBD1, lacks DNA for checking. This CDR3 has 15 amino acids. CDR3 region: CASTFIKSGGSEQYF.

This chain connects TRBV12-3 or TRBV12-4 to TRBJ1-3; TCRdb proposes TRBD1, but this gene call is untestable without DNA. This CDR3 has 17 residues. The CDR3 sequence is CASSLSAGGIGGNTIYF.

The rearrangement links TRBV4-1 to TRBJ2-1. The CDR3 runs 14 residues. Germline V gene lookup returns CDR1 MGHRA and CDR2 YSYEKL. CDR3 residues: CASSQVGIYNEQFF.

The J gene is TRBJ1-3, the V gene TRBV12-3 or TRBV12-4; TCRdb lists TRBD1, though no DNA is available to test this call. CDR3 length equals 16 residues. CDR3 residues: CASSPRQRSSGNTIYF.

V gene TRBV20-1 combines with J gene TRBJ2-1. Germline V lookup: CDR1 DFQATT, CDR2 SNEGSKA (reference sequence). There are 17 residues in the CDR3. The CDR3 here is CSARDPSTRRSYNEQFF.

The genes are TRBV24-1 and TRBJ2-1; the TRBD1 assignment by TCRdb is unverifiable without DNA. Germline V gene lookup returns CDR1 KGHDR and CDR2 SFDVKD. The CDR3 spans 15 residues. The chain's CDR3 is CATSEPGTADNEQFF.

The rearrangement links TRBV11-3 to TRBJ2-2. The germline gives CDR1 SGHNT, CDR2 YENEEA. The CDR3 consists of 13 residues. CDR3 in amino acids: CASSALTTGELFF.

CDR3 in amino acids: CSALGSLGRETQYF. This chain links TRBV20-1 with TRBJ2-5; TCRdb outputs TRBD1, but without DNA this stays unchecked. The CDR3 contains 14 residues. Germline CDR1 DFQATT, CDR2 SNEGSKA (reference sequence).

This rearrangement joins TRBV2 to TRBJ2-1; the D call of TRBD1 rests on TCRdb alone, since no DNA is present to check it. The CDR3 runs to 13 residues. Germline values: CDR1 SNHLY, CDR2 FYNNEI. CDR3 protein: CASSEYPGDEQFF. Filled out from reference TRBV2 and TRBJ2-1, the complete variable domain reads EPEVTQTPSHQVTQMGQEVILRCVPISNHLYFYWYRQILGQKVEFLVSFYNNEISEKSEIFDDQFSVERPDGSNFTLKIRSTKLEDSAMYFCASSEYPGDEQFFGPGTRLTVL.

The chain links TRBV29-1 to TRBJ1-2; TCRdb gives TRBD1 as the D gene, but with no DNA this cannot be confirmed. The CDR3 is 13 residues long. CDR1 is SQVTM, CDR2 ANQGSEA, per germline. The CDR3 is CSGTTGTGLGYTF.

The chain links TRBV3-1 to TRBJ2-7; the TRBD1 assignment by TCRdb is unverifiable without DNA. The CDR3 is made up of 13 amino acids. The germline CDR1 and CDR2 sequences are LGHDT and YNNKEL (reference sequence). CDR3 amino acids: CASSLPGKYEQYF.

The chain employs TRBV5-1 and TRBJ2-3; the D call of TRBD2 rests on TCRdb alone, since no DNA is present to check it. CDR3 length: 15 residues. Germline V gene lookup returns CDR1 SGHRS and CDR2 YFSETQ. This CDR3 reads CASSPLEGSQDTQYF.

This chain uses TRBV7-2 with TRBJ2-1. The CDR3 extends over 15 amino acids. CDR1 is SGHTA and CDR2 is FQGNSA in the germline V gene. The CDR3 spells CASSFVREIYNEQFF.

The chain couples TRBV7-9 to TRBJ2-1; TCRdb reports TRBD1, a call that lacks DNA to check it against. The CDR3 runs to 14 residues. Germline V CDR1 and CDR2: SEHNR, FQNEAQ (reference sequence). The CDR3 protein is CASSTTGRYNEQFF.

V and J are TRBV19 and TRBJ2-1; the D call from TCRdb, TRBD1, cannot be confirmed without DNA. The CDR3 runs 14 residues. Germline CDR1 and CDR2: LNHDA and SQIVND (reference sequence). The CDR3 is CASSISGTGYEQFF.

This chain uses TRBV12-3 or TRBV12-4 with TRBJ1-5; the TRBD1 assignment by TCRdb is unverifiable without DNA. This CDR3 has 14 amino acids. The CDR3 loop reads CASSLSDTDQPQHF.

The CDR3 sequence: CASSISGGLSSYNEQFF. This rearrangement joins TRBV11-1 to TRBJ2-1; without DNA, the TCRdb call of TRBD2 cannot be checked. The CDR3 sequence is 17 residues long. Germline V gene sequence: CDR1 SGHAT, CDR2 FQDESV (reference sequence).

The chain has TRBV12-3 or TRBV12-4 and TRBJ2-1; the TCRdb call, TRBD2, lacks DNA for checking. This CDR3 is built from 14 residues. This CDR3 is CASTSGTSVSEQFF.

This chain uses TRBV5-1 with TRBJ2-1; TCRdb designates TRBD1, a call that cannot be tested without DNA. CDR1 is SGHRS, CDR2 YFSETQ, per germline. This CDR3 is 15 amino acids long. CDR3 loop: CASGPGKGAYNEQFF.

The chain recombines TRBV6-5 with TRBJ1-2; TCRdb returns TRBD1, unconfirmable since there is no DNA. This CDR3 contains 13 residues. Germline V gives CDR1 MNHEY, CDR2 SVGAGI. CDR3 amino acids: CASSTGQGKGYTF.

The chain employs TRBV5-1 and TRBJ2-4; TCRdb's D call of TRBD2 is untestable without DNA. CDR1 is SGHRS, CDR2 YFSETQ, per germline. The CDR3 spans 17 residues. The CDR3 is CASRAGTSGLAKNIQYF.

The chain employs TRBV10-3 and TRBJ2-4; there is no DNA to check the TCRdb D call of TRBD2. Germline V gene lookup returns CDR1 ENHRY and CDR2 SYGVKD. The CDR3 has 13 amino acids. CDR3 in amino acids: CAINDGSKDIQYF.

The chain has TRBV6-6 and TRBJ2-6; the TRBD1 assignment by TCRdb is unverifiable without DNA. CDR3 length equals 16 residues. CDR1 is MNHNY, CDR2 SVGAGI, per germline (reference sequence). The chain's CDR3 is CASSLTGLVGANVLTF.

J is TRBJ2-7 and V is TRBV29-1; the D call of TRBD2 rests on TCRdb alone, since no DNA is present to check it. Germline V lookup: CDR1 SQVTM, CDR2 ANQGSEA. This CDR3 is 11 amino acids long. CDR3 in amino acids: CSVVSGYEQYF.

The V call is TRBV11-3, the J call TRBJ2-1; the TCRdb call, TRBD2, lacks DNA for checking. The germline CDR1 and CDR2 sequences are SGHNT and YENEEA. The CDR3 is 15 residues long. CDR3 sequence reads: CASSSRDFSYNEQFF.

This chain links TRBV7-6 with TRBJ2-5; TCRdb's D call, TRBD1, is unchecked because there is no DNA. The CDR3 loop spans 15 amino acids. Germline V gene lookup returns CDR1 SGHVS and CDR2 FNYEAQ. This CDR3 reads CASSLAPPGGETQYF.

This sequence joins TRBV24-1 and TRBJ2-2; TCRdb calls TRBD2, which cannot be checked without DNA. The CDR3 covers 11 residues. CDR1 and CDR2 (germline): KGHDR, SFDVKD. CDR3 loop: CATGRGGELFF.

This chain links TRBV12-3 or TRBV12-4 with TRBJ2-2; the D call from TCRdb, TRBD1, cannot be confirmed without DNA. The CDR3 has 16 amino acids. The CDR3 here is CASSSLRDTHTGELFF.